The subject of this entry is one TCR beta chain. This specimen comes from a study of blood T cell repertoires in COVID-19. In the study's own analysis: It was from reference gene primer amplification that nucleated cell counts were estimated. The protocol was immunoSEQ multiplex PCR, while the TCRdb copy is restricted to in-frame clones and leaves out a portion. The V and J calls and clone size are taken from that table; D and trimming were inferred from the DNA. The sample holds around 150,000 clones, 85% seen once. V gave up 7 bases and J gave up 7 bases, with 16 bases separating them. The CDR3 is made up of 12 amino acids. Germline lookup yields CDR1 SQVTM and CDR2 ANQGSEA.

Sequences were obtained from peripheral blood. V and J are TRBV29-1 and TRBJ1-2; TRBD1 is a possible D gene (5 bases). This TCR was sampled from a human donor with acute or convalescent COVID-19. The donor label of this sample is uncertain. This CDR3 reads CSDRGPGGGYTF. The CDR3 region has the DNA TGCAGCGATCGGGGCCCGGGGGGTGGCTACACCTTC.